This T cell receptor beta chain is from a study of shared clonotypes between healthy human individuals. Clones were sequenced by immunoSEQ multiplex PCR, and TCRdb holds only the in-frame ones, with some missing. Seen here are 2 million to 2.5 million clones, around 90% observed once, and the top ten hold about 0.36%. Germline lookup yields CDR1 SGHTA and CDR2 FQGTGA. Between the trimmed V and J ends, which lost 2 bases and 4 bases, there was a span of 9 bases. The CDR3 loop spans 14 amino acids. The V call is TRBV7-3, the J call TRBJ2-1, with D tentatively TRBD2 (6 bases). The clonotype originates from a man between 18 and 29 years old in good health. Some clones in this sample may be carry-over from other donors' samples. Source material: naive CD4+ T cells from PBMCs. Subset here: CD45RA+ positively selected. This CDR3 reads CASSLGRGYNEQFF. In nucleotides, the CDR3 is TGTGCCAGCAGCTTAGGGCGGGGATACAATGAGCAGTTCTTC.